This T cell receptor beta chain was retrieved from a study of blood T cell repertoires in COVID-19. On the study more broadly: In each case, the material was cDNA or gDNA derived from T cells, B-cell-depleted T cells, or PBMCs.

As originally analysed: Using reference gene primer amplification, nucleated cell counts were estimated. Assay: immunoSEQ multiplex PCR; the TCRdb copy retains only in-frame clones and omits some. V, J and clone size were drawn from that table, and D and trimming were deduced from the DNA. The sample has about 220,000 clones, 82% seen once. Participants' reported clinical history set cohort assignment. Symptom resolution, clearance, or two negative PCRs marked donors in Cohort 3 as recovered. The CDR3 contains 13 residues. Germline V gene data show CDR1 as SNHLY and CDR2 as FYNNEI. The V end lost 2 bases, the J end lost 2 bases, and 6 bases lay between the germline ends.

Specimen: PBMCs or T cells enriched from blood (not recorded which). The receptor was derived from a woman between 55 and 75 years old who had recovered from COVID-19. This chain joins TRBV2 and TRBJ1-2, with D maybe TRBD1 (6 bases). CDR3 protein: CASSEQGNYGYTF. The CDR3 DNA is TGTGCCAGCAGTGAACAGGGGAACTATGGCTACACCTTC.